The 31 T cell receptor beta chains below come from one sample, sequenced in a study of regulatory T cells in long-lasting Graves disease. Time point meaning: newly diagnosed GD, antithyroid drugs for less than 3 months. PBMCs were the source of the RNA used for TCR sequencing. HTBI primers from iRepertoire and Arm-PCR of CDR3 regions yielded the TCR beta libraries. TCRdb fed the multiplex PCR reads into MiXCR, producing one record per CDR3 protein. The sample includes around 460,000 distinct CDR3 sequences, 13% to 15% seen only once; the top ten take around a sixth. The data also belong to a second study, concerning T cells in Graves' hyperthyroidism and ophthalmopathy.

This specimen consisted of peripheral blood mononuclear cells (PBMCs), obtained at new diagnosis, from a patient treated with antithyroid drugs. These TCRs come from a woman aged 45-59 years with Graves disease.

This clonotype occurred many times. J is TRBJ1-2 and V is TRBV4-1; tentatively, D is TRBD1 (6 bases). This CDR3 contains 16 residues. The germline CDR1 and CDR2 sequences are MGHRA and YSYEKL. Trimming took off 1 base at V and 7 bases at J, with 19 bases between the two ends. CDR3 coding DNA: TGCGCCAGCAGCCAAGTTTCTGGGGGCGTATTTTCTGGCTACACCTTC. Translating it yields CASSQVSGGVFSGYTF.

There are a few counts of this clonotype. The CDR3 nucleotides read TGTGCCAGCTCAGTTGAAGAAAACGGTGCCTACGAGCAGTACTTC. Encoded protein: CASSVEENGAYEQYF. V and J are TRBV18 and TRBJ2-7; D call uncertain. There are 15 residues in the CDR3. Germline loops: CDR1 KGHSH, CDR2 LQKENI. The V and J ends lost 5 bases and 2 bases respectively, with 16 bases between them.

There are many counts of this clonotype. The chain's CDR3 is CASRVTYEQYF. CDR3 nucleotides: TGTGCCAGCAGGGTCACCTACGAGCAGTACTTC. The chain has TRBV6-1 and TRBJ2-7, with unresolved D. The germline V gene encodes CDR1 MNHNS and CDR2 SASEGT. V shed 6 bases and J shed 2 bases, with 5 bases lying between them. This CDR3 is built from 11 residues.

In this sample, this clonotype turned up many times. The chain is built from TRBV20-1 and TRBJ1-4; D is unresolved. Germline V CDR1 and CDR2: DFQATT, SNEGSKA (reference sequence). Trimming took 0 bases from V and 11 from J, leaving 16 bases between them. CDR3 length equals 14 residues. CDR3 sequence reads: CSARDPVNMGKLFF. CDR3 sequence (DNA): TGCAGTGCTAGAGATCCCGTTAATATGGGGAAACTGTTTTTT.

This clonotype was counted ten times or more. The chain carries TRBV7-2 and TRBJ2-7; D possibly matches TRBD1 or TRBD2 (5 bases each). The CDR3 consists of 14 residues. Germline CDR1 reads SGHTA; CDR2 reads FQGNSA. The V gene lost 4 bases and the J gene lost 6 bases, with 16 bases spanning the gap. As DNA, the CDR3 is TGTGCCAGCAGCTGGGCTAGCAGTGGGGCCGAGCAGTACTTC. Amino acid sequence: CASSWASSGAEQYF. Using reference TRBV7-2 and TRBJ2-7 for the parts outside the CDR3, the full variable domain is GAGVSQSPSNKVTEKGKDVELRCDPISGHTALYWYRQSLGQGLEFLIYFQGNSAPDKSGLPSDRFSAERTGGSVSTLTIQRTQQEDSAVYLCASSWASSGAEQYFGPGTRLTVT.

This clonotype was seen many times. The V and J genes are TRBV27 and TRBJ2-5; 7 bases agree with TRBD2. Germline loops: CDR1 MNHEY, CDR2 SMNVEV (reference sequence). Trimming cost V 6 bases and J 9 bases; bases outside gene matches: 22. The CDR3 consists of 17 residues. For the CDR3, the DNA is TGTGCCAGCAGCTTACTCGGACTTGGCGGGGGACCGGGTTCCCAGTACTTC. Amino acid sequence: CASSLLGLGGGPGSQYF.

This rearrangement joins TRBV11-2 to TRBJ2-5, with D tentatively TRBD1 (6 bases). V was pared by 3 bases and J by 5 bases, with 13 bases between. The CDR3 is 14 residues long. Per germline, CDR1 SGHAT and CDR2 FQNNGV. The CDR3 DNA sequence: TGTGCCAGCAGCTTGGACAGTCGCTGGGAGACCCAGTACTTC. Translation: CASSLDSRWETQYF.

This clonotype came up a few times. This chain connects TRBV4-1 to TRBJ2-5; 9 positions match TRBD1. The CDR3 totals 17 residues. Germline-derived CDR1 and CDR2 are MGHRA and YSYEKL. V shed 2 bases and J 7 bases; nucleotides not matched to a gene: 14. The DNA for the CDR3 is TGCGCCAGCAGCCAAACAGGGGGCTCGACCACTAGGGCGACCCAGTACTTC. Its translation is CASSQTGGSTTRATQYF.

This clonotype occurred a few times. The gene calls are TRBV27 and TRBJ1-2, with TRBD1 identical over 10 bases. V shed 5 bases, J shed 4 bases, and the junction held 10 bases outside the gene matches. CDR3 length: 16 amino acids. CDR1 is MNHEY, CDR2 SMNVEV, per germline (reference sequence). The CDR3: CASSPHGTGVPYGYTF. The DNA of the CDR3 is TGTGCCAGCAGTCCCCACGGGACAGGGGTCCCCTATGGCTACACCTTC.

The rearrangement uses TRBV2 and TRBJ2-5; D possibly uses TRBD1 or TRBD2 (6 bases each). The CDR3 is made up of 14 amino acids. Germline lookup yields CDR1 SNHLY and CDR2 FYNNEI. V lost 6 bases and J lost 6, with 17 bases in between. The CDR3 loop reads CASSDPTGRKTQYF. For the CDR3, the DNA is TGTGCCAGCAGCGACCCTACAGGGAGGAAGACCCAGTACTTC.

The table lists this clonotype with many counts. The J gene is TRBJ1-2, the V gene TRBV3-1; D unresolved. V lost 5 bases and J 3 bases, leaving 7 bases between the germline ends. The CDR3 loop spans 12 amino acids. CDR1 is LGHDT and CDR2 is YNNKEL in the germline V gene (reference sequence). The CDR3 nucleotides read TGTGCCAGCAGCTACAGAGACTATGGCTACACCTTC. Translated, it gives CASSYRDYGYTF.

This clonotype was observed a handful of times. V usage is TRBV19 and J usage is TRBJ1-1; D call uncertain. Germline values: CDR1 LNHDA, CDR2 SQIVND (reference sequence). Trimming shortened V by 6 bases and J by 0 bases, and 14 bases separated the two germline ends. This CDR3 is built from 15 residues. For the CDR3, the DNA is TGTGCCAGTAGCCGCACAGACATAATGAACACTGAAGCTTTCTTT. It encodes CASSRTDIMNTEAFF.

Regarding this clonotype: A far larger clone is just one base off, so this is likely a read error. This rearrangement joins TRBV5-5 to TRBJ2-3; D may be TRBD1 (6 bases). This CDR3 region has 17 residues. Per the germline V gene, CDR1 is SGHKS and CDR2 is YYEKEE (reference sequence). The CDR3 coding sequence is TGCGCCAGCAACTCCTCCGCACAGGGCCCAAGCACAGATACGCAGTATTTT. Its protein is CASNSSAQGPSTDTQYF.

There are many counts of this clonotype. The CDR3 here is CSARRWALNSYEQYF. CDR3 DNA sequence: TGCAGTGCTAGACGTTGGGCTCTGAACTCCTACGAGCAGTACTTC. The genes are TRBV20-1 and TRBJ2-7; D is unclear. Looked up from germline, CDR1 is DFQATT and CDR2 is SNEGSKA (reference sequence). The CDR3 has 15 amino acids. With 2 bases removed from V and 0 bases from J, the gap between germline ends came to 14 bases.

On this clonotype: This may stem from a read error, because a much larger clone lies one nucleotide away. V gene TRBV5-5 combines with J gene TRBJ2-2, with 7 positions matching TRBD2. The germline V gene encodes CDR1 SGHKS and CDR2 YYEKEE (reference sequence). This CDR3 is 15 amino acids long. CDR3 bases: TGTGCCTGCAGCCGCATCCGGGACTATGCCGGGGAGCTGTTTTTT. Protein sequence: CACSRIRDYAGELFF.

This clonotype was detected many times. The chain carries TRBV28 and TRBJ1-4; a possible D gene is TRBD1 (6 bases). This CDR3 contains 13 residues. Germline CDR1 is MDHEN and CDR2 is SYDVKM. The V end was cut by 8 bases, the J end by 3 bases, with 10 bases between. The CDR3 region is CASGGGSNEKLFF. The CDR3 DNA follows: TGTGCCAGCGGGGGCGGCTCTAATGAAAAACTGTTTTTT.

CDR3 region: CASSVQGEKLFF. The CDR3 nucleotides are TGTGCCAGCAGTGTGCAGGGTGAAAAACTGTTTTTT. The V and J genes are TRBV25-1 and TRBJ1-4, with D tentatively TRBD1 (5 bases). Looked up from germline, CDR1 is MGHDK and CDR2 is SYGVNS. Trimming cost V 4 bases and J 7 bases, with 7 bases left between them. The CDR3 is 12 residues long.

CDR3 region: CASSLSTVNTGELFF. The CDR3 DNA reads as TGCGCCAGCAGCTTATCGACAGTAAACACCGGGGAGCTGTTTTTT. This chain uses TRBV5-1 with TRBJ2-2, with D perhaps TRBD1 (5 bases). Per the germline V gene, CDR1 is SGHRS and CDR2 is YFSETQ. The CDR3 loop spans 15 amino acids. V was clipped by 2 bases and J by 2 bases, with 10 bases between them.

This clonotype came up a few times. CDR3 protein: CASRNREAADTQYF. DNA of the CDR3: TGTGCCAGCAGAAACAGGGAGGCGGCAGATACGCAGTATTTT. This rearrangement joins TRBV6-2 or TRBV6-3 to TRBJ2-3; possibly TRBD1 or TRBD2 for D (6 bases each). Trimming stripped 6 bases from V and 4 bases from J, with 14 bases between. The length of the CDR3 is 14 residues. The germline CDR1 and CDR2 sequences are MNHEY and SVGEGT.

This clonotype was recorded many times. CDR3 nucleotides: TGTGCCAGCAACCAGGGGGGTGGCACCGGGGAGCTGTTTTTT. It encodes CASNQGGGTGELFF. The V gene is TRBV27, the J gene TRBJ2-2; D may be TRBD1 (7 bases). CDR3 size: 14 residues. V was clipped by 7 bases and J by 4 bases, with 13 bases between them. The germline V gene has CDR1 MNHEY and CDR2 SMNVEV (reference sequence).

The chain couples TRBV7-9 to TRBJ2-5, with 9 nucleotides matching TRBD1. Germline lookup yields CDR1 SEHNR and CDR2 FQNEAQ (reference sequence). V was pared by 6 bases and J by 4 bases, with 6 bases of the junction left unmatched. The CDR3 loop spans 14 amino acids. CDR3 loop: CASRHRGPRETQYF. The CDR3 DNA reads as TGTGCCAGCAGGCACAGGGGGCCGCGAGAGACCCAGTACTTC.

This clonotype has only a few counts. This chain links TRBV12-3 or TRBV12-4 with TRBJ2-1; 12 nucleotides align to TRBD2. Trimming at V came to 6 bases and at J to 6 bases, leaving 6 bases not matched to a gene. The CDR3 contains 15 residues. In DNA, the CDR3 is TGTGCCAGCAGAAGACTAGCGGGAGTTCGCAATGAGCAGTTCTTC. It specifies CASRRLAGVRNEQFF.

This clonotype occurred many times. The rearrangement uses TRBV6-1 and TRBJ2-7; D possibly corresponds to TRBD1 (6 bases). Germline V lookup: CDR1 MNHNS, CDR2 SASEGT. This CDR3 has 16 amino acids. Trimming stripped 3 bases from V and 2 bases from J, with 17 bases between. The CDR3 coding sequence is TGTGCCAGCAGTGATCCCGCTTCCAGGGGACCCTACGAGCAGTACTTC. This codes for CASSDPASRGPYEQYF.

This clonotype was counted a few times. The rearrangement links TRBV9 to TRBJ2-7; maybe TRBD2 (7 bases). The germline CDR1 and CDR2 sequences are SGDLS and YYNGEE. Trimming shortened V by 4 bases and J by 0 bases, and 17 bases separated the two germline ends. The CDR3 is 16 amino acids. The CDR3 loop reads CASSPGGQYFSYEQYF. As DNA, the CDR3 is TGTGCCAGCAGCCCGGGAGGACAGTATTTCTCCTACGAGCAGTACTTC.

As concerns this clonotype: A read error may explain this, as a much larger clone is one base away. The DNA of the CDR3 is TGTGCCAGCAGCACCCAGGGGGAATCTAGCACTGAAGCTTTCTTT. Translation: CASSTQGESSTEAFF. This chain links TRBV7-9 with TRBJ1-1; 7 bases agree with TRBD1. Trimming at V came to 5 bases and at J to 4 bases, leaving 10 bases not matched to a gene. This CDR3 has 15 residues. Germline loops: CDR1 SEHNR, CDR2 FQNEAQ (reference sequence). Drawing the rest from reference TRBV7-9 and TRBJ1-1, the complete variable domain is DTGVSQNPRHKITKRGQNVTFRCDPISEHNRLYWYRQTLGQGPEFLTYFQNEAQLEKSRLLSDRFSAERPKGSFSTLEIQRTEQGDSAMYLCASSTQGESSTEAFFGQGTRLTVV.

This clonotype occurred many times. The CDR3 nucleotides read TGTGCCAGCTCACCAAGGAGCGGAGAGACCCAGTACTTC. This translates into CASSPRSGETQYF. The V gene is TRBV18, the J gene TRBJ2-5; D possibly corresponds to TRBD2 (5 bases). This CDR3 is built from 13 residues. With 2 bases removed from V and 4 bases from J, the gap between germline ends came to 8 bases. Germline-derived CDR1 and CDR2 are KGHSH and LQKENI.

This rearrangement joins TRBV11-1 to TRBJ2-1; D call uncertain. The germline CDR1 and CDR2 sequences are SGHAT and FQDESV (reference sequence). This CDR3 comprises 11 residues. Trimming removed 7 bases at V and 10 bases at J, with 11 bases between. This CDR3 is CASTDTAEQFF. The CDR3 region has the DNA TGTGCCAGCACAGACACTGCGGAGCAGTTCTTC. The whole variable domain, remainder taken from reference TRBV11-1 and TRBJ2-1, is EAEVAQSPRYKITEKSQAVAFWCDPISGHATLYWYRQILGQGPELLVQFQDESVVDDSQLPKDRFSAERLKGVDSTLKIQPAELGDSAMYLCASTDTAEQFFGPGTRLTVL.

This clonotype was recorded a few times. This rearrangement joins TRBV5-5 to TRBJ2-7, with 11 bases fitting TRBD1. Germline trimming cut 4 bases from V and 0 bases from J; bases unmatched to any gene: 9. The germline V gene encodes CDR1 SGHKS and CDR2 YYEKEE (reference sequence). The CDR3 runs to 17 residues. CDR3 protein: CASSDEIGQGASYEQYF. For the CDR3, the DNA is TGTGCCAGCAGCGATGAAATAGGACAGGGGGCCTCCTACGAGCAGTACTTC.

The gene calls are TRBV9 and TRBJ2-7; perhaps D is TRBD1 or TRBD2 (5 bases each). The germline gives CDR1 SGDLS, CDR2 YYNGEE. The CDR3 is 15 amino acids. The ends were cut back, 0 bases at V and 2 bases at J, with 12 bases in the middle. CDR3 nucleotides: TGTGCCAGCAGCGTAGACGGGGCGGGCCCCTACGAGCAGTACTTC. Translated: CASSVDGAGPYEQYF.

This clonotype was found many times. The genes are TRBV3-1 and TRBJ2-1, with 7 bases identical to TRBD2. Trimming removed 0 bases from V and 7 bases from J; junction bases left unmatched: 12. The CDR3 consists of 17 residues. Germline CDR1 is LGHDT and CDR2 is YNNKEL (reference sequence). The CDR3 sequence: CASSQDMTGGRWNEQFF. The CDR3 region has the DNA TGTGCCAGCAGCCAAGATATGACGGGAGGCCGGTGGAATGAGCAGTTCTTC.

This clonotype was recorded at least ten times. This chain links TRBV27 with TRBJ2-5; 7 positions agree with TRBD1. The CDR3 sequence is 15 residues long. After removal of 6 bases from V and 3 bases from J, the junction contained 10 bases not matched to a gene. Per the germline V gene, CDR1 is MNHEY and CDR2 is SMNVEV (reference sequence). This CDR3 is CASSPTPGGKETQYF. The CDR3 DNA reads TGTGCCAGCAGCCCAACACCAGGGGGAAAAGAGACCCAGTACTTC.